These T cell receptor beta chains were read from a single sample in a study of early T cells in non-severe SARS-CoV-2 infection. Via MiXCR, TCRdb re-called the 5' RACE reads, giving one row per CDR3 protein. In the table there are tens of thousands of distinct CDR3 sequences, 11% to 15% of which are singletons. The sample comprised whole blood. Source of these receptors: an adult who was a healthcare worker with PCR-confirmed SARS-CoV-2 infection or an uninfected control (not recorded which). Both conserved end residues are part of each CDR3. A D gene is named only where the DNA matches it firmly. Some rows mark clone size as missing; the rest say once, few, many or name a class of expanded clone.

TRBV29-1	TRBJ1-4	TRBD1	-	TGCAGCGTTTGGGGACAGGGTAACGAAAAACTGTTTTTT	CSVWGQGNEKLFF
TRBV19	TRBJ2-3	TRBD1	-	TGTGCCAGTAGTCGGCAAGATTGGACAGGGCGAACAGATACGCAGTATTTT	CASSRQDWTGRTDTQYF
TRBV5-1	TRBJ1-5	-	-	TGCGCCAGCAGCTTGGGGGAGTTTAATCAGCCCCAGCATTTT	CASSLGEFNQPQHF
TRBV7-3	TRBJ2-2	-	-	TGTGCCAGCAGAGCGAACACCGGGGAGCTGTTTTTT	CASRANTGELFF
TRBV19	TRBJ1-5	-	-	TGTGCCAGTAGTTGGGGGTATAGCAATCAGCCCCAGCATTTT	CASSWGYSNQPQHF
TRBV12-3/TRBV12-4	TRBJ2-3	TRBD1	many	TGTGCCAGCAGCCCGGACAGGGCCCGCTTAAAGCAGTATTTT	CASSPDRARLKQYF
TRBV6-2/TRBV6-3	TRBJ2-7	TRBD1	-	TGTGCCAGCAGTCGGACAGGCCCGACCTACGAGCAGTACTTC	CASSRTGPTYEQYF
TRBV3-1	TRBJ2-5	-	few	TGTGCCAGCAGCCGCCGAACAGGGGAGACCCAGTACTTC	CASSRRTGETQYF
TRBV5-1	TRBJ1-5	-	many	TGCGCCAGCAGCTGGGGACCGGATCAGCCCCAGCATTTT	CASSWGPDQPQHF
TRBV19	TRBJ2-7	-	-	TGTGCCAGTAGGGAGACAGGGAGGGTCTACGAGCAGTACTTC	CASRETGRVYEQYF
TRBV11-1	TRBJ2-7	-	few	TGTGCCAGCAGCTCGGACCACTACTCCTACGAGCAGTACTTC	CASSSDHYSYEQYF
TRBV11-3	TRBJ2-2	-	-	TGTGCCAGCAGCTTAGATGTCGGGGAGCTGTTTTTT	CASSLDVGELFF
TRBV7-8	TRBJ1-1	-	-	TGTGCCAGCAGCGCCGCGCCCTCGAACACTGAAGCTTTCTTT	CASSAAPSNTEAFF
TRBV28	TRBJ1-6	-	few	TGTGCCAGCGAACACGGGCAGGGTGGCCTCAATTTTGGTTCACCCCTCCACTTT	CASEHGQGGLNFGSPLHF
TRBV5-8	TRBJ2-1	-	once	TGTGCCAGCAGCTTGCGGTATGAGCAGTTCTTC	CASSLRYEQFF
TRBV29-1	TRBJ2-5	TRBD1	many	TGCAGCGTTACCAGGACAGGGAACCAGTACTTC	CSVTRTGNQYF
TRBV12-3/TRBV12-4	TRBJ2-3	TRBD2	-	TGTGCCAGCAGTCGTAGCGGGGAGATCACAGATACGCAGTATTTT	CASSRSGEITDTQYF
TRBV2	TRBJ1-2	-	-	TGTGCCAGCAGCCTCCGGGACACAAACTACTATGGCTACACCTTC	CASSLRDTNYYGYTF
TRBV27	TRBJ1-6	-	-	TGTGCTACGGGGGGCCCTTCGCGTTCACCCCTCCACTTT	CATGGPSRSPLHF
TRBV25-1	TRBJ2-7	TRBD2	few	TGTGCCAGCAGTGAGGGACTAGCGGGGGCGTACGAGCAGTACTTC	CASSEGLAGAYEQYF
TRBV7-3	TRBJ2-3	-	-	TGTGCCAGCAGCTTAGGTCCGGAAGGTACGCAGTATTTT	CASSLGPEGTQYF
TRBV7-9	TRBJ1-1	TRBD1	-	TGTGCCAGCAGCCCTTCGGACAGGGCTGAAGCTTTCTTT	CASSPSDRAEAFF
TRBV7-9	TRBJ1-5	-	-	TGTGCCAGCAGCCTAGGCTCCAGGGGCGGCAGCAATCAGCCCCAGCATTTT	CASSLGSRGGSNQPQHF
TRBV11-2	TRBJ2-3	-	-	TGTGCCAGCAGCTTAGAACGTCTCACAGATACGCAGTATTTT	CASSLERLTDTQYF
TRBV5-1	TRBJ2-3	TRBD1	many	TGCGCCAGCAGCGATGGACAGGGCCCCACAGATACGCAGTATTTT	CASSDGQGPTDTQYF
TRBV20-1	TRBJ2-7	-	few	TGCAGTGCTAGAGTGGGAGGGGGTCGGAACGAGCAGTACTTC	CSARVGGGRNEQYF
TRBV20-1	TRBJ2-5	-	few	TGCAGTGCTGATAAGAAGGAGTGGCAAGAGACCCAGTACTTC	CSADKKEWQETQYF
TRBV11-2	TRBJ1-2	-	many	TGTGCCAGCAGCCGGTGGATTTATGGCTACACCTTC	CASSRWIYGYTF
TRBV2	TRBJ2-2	-	few	TGTGCCAGCAGTGGGACACCAACCGGGGAGCTGTTTTTT	CASSGTPTGELFF
TRBV2	TRBJ2-7	-	many	TGTGCCAGCAGCGTCCCGGCGGGTCGGAAGTTCGAGCAGTACTTC	CASSVPAGRKFEQYF
TRBV6-5	TRBJ1-5	-	-	TGTGCCAGCAGTTACTCCGCAGTTAGTGGCAATCAGCCCCAGCATTTT	CASSYSAVSGNQPQHF
TRBV27	TRBJ1-2	-	-	TGTGCCAGCAGTTTACCCCTACTCAGCACGGGGGGCTATGGCTACACCTTC	CASSLPLLSTGGYGYTF
TRBV11-2	TRBJ2-3	-	few	TGTGCCAGCAGCCTACGGACAGAAAGCACAGATACGCAGTATTTT	CASSLRTESTDTQYF
TRBV20-1	TRBJ1-2	-	many	TGCAGTGCTCACACCAGACTGTATGGCTACACCTTC	CSAHTRLYGYTF
TRBV28	TRBJ2-2	-	-	TGTGCCAGCATCTCTCCCCTTTTTAACACCGGGGAGCTGTTTTTT	CASISPLFNTGELFF
TRBV3-1	TRBJ2-4	TRBD1	few	TGTGCCAGCAGCTCCGGGACAGGGTTAGGGAGAAACATTCAGTACTTC	CASSSGTGLGRNIQYF
TRBV12-3/TRBV12-4	TRBJ1-2	-	few	TGTGCCAGCAGCCCCTCGGCCAGCTATGGCTACACCTTC	CASSPSASYGYTF
TRBV9	TRBJ2-7	TRBD2	many	TGTGCCAGCAGCGTAGGGACTAGCGGCTACGAGCAGTACTTC	CASSVGTSGYEQYF
TRBV18	TRBJ1-6	-	few	TGTGCCAGCTCCCAGGAATCAGGGAGCTCCTATAATTCACCCCTCCACTTT	CASSQESGSSYNSPLHF